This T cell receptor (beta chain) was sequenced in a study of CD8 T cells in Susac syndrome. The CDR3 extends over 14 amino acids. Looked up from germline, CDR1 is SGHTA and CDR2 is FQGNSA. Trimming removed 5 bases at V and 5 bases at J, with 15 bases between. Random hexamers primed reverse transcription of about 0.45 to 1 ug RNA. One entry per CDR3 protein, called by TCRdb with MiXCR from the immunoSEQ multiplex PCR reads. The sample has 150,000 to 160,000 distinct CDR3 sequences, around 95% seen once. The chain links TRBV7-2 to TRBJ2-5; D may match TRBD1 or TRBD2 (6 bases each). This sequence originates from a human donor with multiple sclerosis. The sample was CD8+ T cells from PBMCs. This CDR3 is CASSTVRGVETQYF. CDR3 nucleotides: TGTGCCAGCAGCACGGTTAGGGGGGTGGAGACCCAGTACTTC.